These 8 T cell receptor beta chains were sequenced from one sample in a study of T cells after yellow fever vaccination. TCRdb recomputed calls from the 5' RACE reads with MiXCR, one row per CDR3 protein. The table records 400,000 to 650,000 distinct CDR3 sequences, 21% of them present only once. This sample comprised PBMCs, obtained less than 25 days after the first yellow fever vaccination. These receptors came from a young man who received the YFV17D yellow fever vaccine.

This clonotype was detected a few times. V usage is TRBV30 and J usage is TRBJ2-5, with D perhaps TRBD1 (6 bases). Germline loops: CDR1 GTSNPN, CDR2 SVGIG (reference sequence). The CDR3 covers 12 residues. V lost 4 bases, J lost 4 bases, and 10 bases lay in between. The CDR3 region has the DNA TGTGCCTGGACAGGGGCGGGAGAGACCCAGTACTTC. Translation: CAWTGAGETQYF. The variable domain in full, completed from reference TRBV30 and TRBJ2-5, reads SQTIHQWPATLVQPVGSPLSLECTVEGTSNPNLYWYRQAAGRGLQLLFYSVGIGQISSEVPQNLSASRPQDRQFILSSKKLLLSDSGFYLCAWTGAGETQYFGPGTRLLVL.

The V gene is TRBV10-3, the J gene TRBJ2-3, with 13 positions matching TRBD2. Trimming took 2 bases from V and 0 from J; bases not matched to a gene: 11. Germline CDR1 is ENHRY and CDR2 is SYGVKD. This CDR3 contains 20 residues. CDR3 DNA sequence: TGTGCCATCAGTGAGCCCGCTCGGACTAGCGGGGGCACTAGCACAGATACGCAGTATTTT. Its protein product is CAISEPARTSGGTSTDTQYF.

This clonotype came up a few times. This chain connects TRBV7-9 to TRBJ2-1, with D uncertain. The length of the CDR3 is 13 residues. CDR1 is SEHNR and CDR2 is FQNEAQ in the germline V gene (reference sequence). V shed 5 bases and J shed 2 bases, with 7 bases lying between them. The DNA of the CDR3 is TGTGCCAGCAGCCCCATTCCCTACAATGAGCAGTTCTTC. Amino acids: CASSPIPYNEQFF. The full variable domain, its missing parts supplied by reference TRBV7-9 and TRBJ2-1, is DTGVSQNPRHKITKRGQNVTFRCDPISEHNRLYWYRQTLGQGPEFLTYFQNEAQLEKSRLLSDRFSAERPKGSFSTLEIQRTEQGDSAMYLCASSPIPYNEQFFGPGTRLTVL.

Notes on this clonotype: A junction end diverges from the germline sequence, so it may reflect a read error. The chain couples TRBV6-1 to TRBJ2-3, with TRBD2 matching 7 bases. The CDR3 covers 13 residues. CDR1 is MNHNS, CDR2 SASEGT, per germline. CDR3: CASGRASRDTQYF. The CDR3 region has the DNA TGTGCCAGTGGGAGGGCTAGCAGAGATACGCAGTATTTT.

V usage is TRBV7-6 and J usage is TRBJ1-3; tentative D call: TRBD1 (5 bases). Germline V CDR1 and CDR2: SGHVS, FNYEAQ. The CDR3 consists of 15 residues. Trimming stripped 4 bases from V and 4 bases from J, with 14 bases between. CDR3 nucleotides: TGTGCCAGCAGCTCCCTGACAGATTCAGGAAACACCATATATTTT. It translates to CASSSLTDSGNTIYF.

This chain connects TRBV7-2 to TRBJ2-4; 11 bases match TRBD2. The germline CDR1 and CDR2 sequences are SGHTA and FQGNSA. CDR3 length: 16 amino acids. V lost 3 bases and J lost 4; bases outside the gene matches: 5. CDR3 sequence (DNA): TGTGCCAGCAGCTTTAGCGGGGGGGCTTGGAAAAACATTCAGTACTTC. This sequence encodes CASSFSGGAWKNIQYF.

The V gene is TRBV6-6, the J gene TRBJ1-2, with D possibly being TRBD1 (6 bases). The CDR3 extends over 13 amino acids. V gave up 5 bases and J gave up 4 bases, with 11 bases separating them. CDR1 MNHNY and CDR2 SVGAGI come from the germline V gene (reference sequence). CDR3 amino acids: CASSLDRSYGYTF. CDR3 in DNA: TGTGCCAGCAGTCTCGACAGGTCCTATGGCTACACCTTC.

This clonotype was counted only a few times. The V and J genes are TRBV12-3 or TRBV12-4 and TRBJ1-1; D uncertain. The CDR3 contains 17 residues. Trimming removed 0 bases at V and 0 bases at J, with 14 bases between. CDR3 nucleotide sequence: TGTGCCAGCAGTTTAGCGGAAGTCGGCAGACTGAACACTGAAGCTTTCTTT. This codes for CASSLAEVGRLNTEAFF.